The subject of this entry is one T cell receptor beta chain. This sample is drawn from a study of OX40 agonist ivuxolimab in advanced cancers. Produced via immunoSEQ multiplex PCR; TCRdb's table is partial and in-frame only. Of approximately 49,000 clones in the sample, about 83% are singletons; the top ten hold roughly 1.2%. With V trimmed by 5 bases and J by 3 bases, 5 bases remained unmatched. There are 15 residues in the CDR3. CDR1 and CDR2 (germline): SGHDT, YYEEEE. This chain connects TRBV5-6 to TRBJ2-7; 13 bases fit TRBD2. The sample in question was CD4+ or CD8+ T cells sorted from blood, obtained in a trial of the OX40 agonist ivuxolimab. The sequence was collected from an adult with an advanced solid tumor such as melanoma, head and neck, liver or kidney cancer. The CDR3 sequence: CASSELAGGIYEQYF. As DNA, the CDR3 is TGTGCCAGCAGTGAACTAGCGGGGGGGATCTACGAGCAGTACTTC.